These 9 T cell receptor beta chains were sequenced from one sample in a study of blood T cell repertoires in COVID-19. Using immunoSEQ multiplex PCR, the repertoire was profiled, and TCRdb retains in-frame clones only, with some absent. In the table there are a few hundred thousand clones, 80% to 90% of which are singletons. The sample comprised PBMCs or T cells enriched from blood (not recorded which). The receptors originated from a woman in her twenties or thirties who had recovered from COVID-19.

This chain links TRBV5-4 with TRBJ2-3; TRBD2 aligns across 13 bases. The CDR3 is 16 amino acids. In germline, CDR1 is SGHNT, CDR2 YYREEE (reference sequence). The J segment lost 3 bases and the V segment lost 2 bases, leaving 3 bases of the junction unmatched. CDR3 sequence (DNA): TGTGCCAGCAGCTTCCGACTAGCGGGAGGAACAGATACGCAGTATTTT. Translated: CASSFRLAGGTDTQYF.

As DNA, the CDR3 is TGTGCCAGCACACGGGGGTTGAGTACCGGGGAGCTGTTTTTT. Translated, it gives CASTRGLSTGELFF. The chain is built from TRBV11-3 and TRBJ2-2; D may be TRBD2 (6 bases). The CDR3 consists of 14 residues. Trimming cost V 7 bases and J 5 bases, with 14 bases left between them. The germline gives CDR1 SGHNT, CDR2 YENEEA.

The chain combines TRBV28 with TRBJ1-2; a weak D match, TRBD1 (6 bases). This CDR3 is built from 13 residues. Germline loops: CDR1 MDHEN, CDR2 SYDVKM. V lost 7 bases and J lost 6, with 15 bases in between. CDR3 sequence: CASMYLQGDGYTF. The DNA of the CDR3 is TGTGCCAGCATGTATCTACAGGGAGATGGCTACACCTTC.

This rearrangement joins TRBV19 to TRBJ2-1; D is unresolved. CDR1 LNHDA and CDR2 SQIVND come from the germline V gene (reference sequence). This CDR3 has 11 residues. Trimming stripped 5 bases from V and 6 bases from J, with 5 bases between. CDR3 protein: CASSLSNEQFF. CDR3 nucleotide sequence: TGTGCCAGTAGTCTGAGCAATGAGCAGTTCTTC.

The gene calls are TRBV28 and TRBJ1-6, with unresolved D. The CDR3 extends over 13 amino acids. Germline lookup yields CDR1 MDHEN and CDR2 SYDVKM. Trimming removed 5 bases from V and 9 bases from J, with 11 bases in between. CDR3 DNA: TGTGCCAGCAGTCCGCTCAGGATTTCACCCCTCCACTTT. This sequence encodes CASSPLRISPLHF.

V and J are TRBV5-5 and TRBJ2-7; D is ambiguous. Trimming took 0 bases from V and 0 from J, leaving 7 bases between them. This CDR3 is built from 14 residues. The germline gives CDR1 SGHKS, CDR2 YYEKEE (reference sequence). CDR3 amino acids: CASSLVWSSYEQYF. Written as DNA, the CDR3 is TGTGCCAGCAGCTTGGTTTGGAGCTCCTACGAGCAGTACTTC.

The chain has TRBV18 and TRBJ2-3; possible D gene TRBD2, 5 bases. This CDR3 spans 13 amino acids. Trimming left V 2 bases short and J 6 bases short, with 9 bases between. Per germline, CDR1 KGHSH and CDR2 LQKENI. The CDR3 is CASSPNSGDTQYF. CDR3 sequence (DNA): TGTGCCAGCTCACCAAATTCGGGGGATACGCAGTATTTT. Complete variable domain (other parts from reference TRBV18 and TRBJ2-3): NAGVMQNPRHLVRRRGQEARLRCSPMKGHSHVYWYRQLPEEGLKFMVYLQKENIIDESGMPKERFSAEFPKEGPSILRIQQVVRGDSAAYFCASSPNSGDTQYFGPGTRLTVL.

The chain couples TRBV5-3 to TRBJ1-2; tentatively, D is TRBD1 (5 bases). TRBV5-3 is identified as an open reading frame with a role that is uncertain. The V end lost 0 bases, the J end lost 3 bases, and 12 bases lay between the germline ends. This CDR3 contains 15 residues. The CDR3 DNA is TGTGCCAGAAGCTTGGAGGCAGGGTCTGACTATGGCTACACCTTC. It is translated as CARSLEAGSDYGYTF.

The chain carries TRBV6-1 and TRBJ1-2, with D uncertain. Germline-derived CDR1 and CDR2 are MNHNS and SASEGT. CDR3 size: 13 residues. The V gene lost 1 base and the J gene lost 7 bases, with 10 bases spanning the gap. CDR3 amino acids: CASSEEVGAGYTF. CDR3 in DNA: TGTGCCAGCAGTGAAGAGGTGGGAGCTGGCTACACCTTC.